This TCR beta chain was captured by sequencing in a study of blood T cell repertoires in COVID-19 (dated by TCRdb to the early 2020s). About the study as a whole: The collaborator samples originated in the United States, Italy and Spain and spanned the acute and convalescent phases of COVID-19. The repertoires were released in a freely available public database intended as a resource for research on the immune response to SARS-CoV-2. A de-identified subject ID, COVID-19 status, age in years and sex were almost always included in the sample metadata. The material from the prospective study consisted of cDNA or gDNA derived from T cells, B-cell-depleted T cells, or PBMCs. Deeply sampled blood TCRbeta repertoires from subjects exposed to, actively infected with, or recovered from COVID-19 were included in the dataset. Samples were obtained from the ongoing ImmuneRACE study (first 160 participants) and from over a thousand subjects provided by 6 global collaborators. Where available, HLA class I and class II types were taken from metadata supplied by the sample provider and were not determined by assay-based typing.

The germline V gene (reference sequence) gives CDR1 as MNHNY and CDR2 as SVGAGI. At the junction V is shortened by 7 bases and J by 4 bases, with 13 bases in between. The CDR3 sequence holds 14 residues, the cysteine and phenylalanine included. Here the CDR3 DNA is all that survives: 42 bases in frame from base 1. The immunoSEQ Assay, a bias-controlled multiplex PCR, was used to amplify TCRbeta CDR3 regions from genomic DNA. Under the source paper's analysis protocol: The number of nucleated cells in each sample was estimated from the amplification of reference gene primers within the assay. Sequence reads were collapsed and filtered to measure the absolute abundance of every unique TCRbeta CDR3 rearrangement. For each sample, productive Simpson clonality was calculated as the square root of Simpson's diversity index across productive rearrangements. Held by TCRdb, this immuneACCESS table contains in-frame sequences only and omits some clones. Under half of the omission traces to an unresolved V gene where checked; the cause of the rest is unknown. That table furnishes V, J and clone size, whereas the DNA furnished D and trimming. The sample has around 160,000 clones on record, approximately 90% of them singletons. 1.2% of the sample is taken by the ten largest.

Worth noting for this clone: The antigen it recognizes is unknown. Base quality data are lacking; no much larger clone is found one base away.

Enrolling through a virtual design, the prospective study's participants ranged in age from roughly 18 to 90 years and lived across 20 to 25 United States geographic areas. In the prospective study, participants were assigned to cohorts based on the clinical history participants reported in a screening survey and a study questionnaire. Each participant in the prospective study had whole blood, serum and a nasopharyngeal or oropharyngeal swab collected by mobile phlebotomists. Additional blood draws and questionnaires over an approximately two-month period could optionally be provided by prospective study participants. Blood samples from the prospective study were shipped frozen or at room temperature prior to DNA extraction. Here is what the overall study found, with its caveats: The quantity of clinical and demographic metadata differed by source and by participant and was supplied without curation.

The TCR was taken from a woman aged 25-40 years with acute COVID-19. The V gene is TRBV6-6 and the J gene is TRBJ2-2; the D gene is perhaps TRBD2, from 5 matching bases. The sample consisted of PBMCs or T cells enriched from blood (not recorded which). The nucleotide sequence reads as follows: TGTGCCAGCAACCACATAGGAGGCACCGGGGAGCTGTTTTTT. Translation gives CASNHIGGTGELFF.